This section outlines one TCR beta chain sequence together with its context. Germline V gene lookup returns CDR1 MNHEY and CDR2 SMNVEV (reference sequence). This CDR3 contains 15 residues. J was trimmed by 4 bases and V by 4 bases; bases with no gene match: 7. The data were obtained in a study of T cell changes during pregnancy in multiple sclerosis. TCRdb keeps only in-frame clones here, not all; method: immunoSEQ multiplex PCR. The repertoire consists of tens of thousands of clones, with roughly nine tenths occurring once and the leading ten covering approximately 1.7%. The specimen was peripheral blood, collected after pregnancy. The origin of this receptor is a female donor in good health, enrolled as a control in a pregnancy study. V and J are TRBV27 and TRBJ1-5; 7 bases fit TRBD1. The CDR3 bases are TGTGCCAGCAGTTCCGACATACAGGGGAATCAGCCCCAGCATTTT. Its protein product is CASSSDIQGNQPQHF.